The 32 T cell receptor beta chains listed next were all sequenced from one sample in a study of cytomegalovirus exposure and HLA in healthy donors. Vbeta (60) and Jbeta (13) primers were used in the PCR. The protocol was immunoSEQ multiplex PCR, while the TCRdb copy is restricted to in-frame clones and leaves out a portion. The sample records 200,000 to 250,000 clones, around 80% being singletons. Input material: PBMCs. These TCRs come from a man aged 18 to 29 in good health and CMV-seronegative.

The rearrangement uses TRBV30 and TRBJ2-1, with a possible D match to TRBD1 (6 bases). The V gene lost 3 bases and the J gene lost 0 bases, with 15 bases spanning the gap. Looked up from germline, CDR1 is GTSNPN and CDR2 is SVGIG (reference sequence). The CDR3 runs 16 residues. CDR3 loop: CAWRPYGQSSYNEQFF. CDR3 DNA sequence: TGTGCCTGGAGGCCCTATGGACAGAGCTCCTACAATGAGCAGTTCTTC.

The V gene is TRBV4-1, the J gene TRBJ2-7; D gene unclear. The CDR3 sequence is 13 residues long. Germline lookup yields CDR1 MGHRA and CDR2 YSYEKL. Trimming took 0 bases from V and 4 from J, leaving 7 bases between them. The CDR3 bases are TGCGCCAGCAGCCAAGATCAGGAATACGAGCAGTACTTC. This codes for CASSQDQEYEQYF.

V is TRBV2 and J is TRBJ2-7; tentative D call: TRBD1 (6 bases). V dropped 5 bases and J dropped 5 bases, with 19 bases sitting between them. CDR3 size: 15 residues. Germline CDR1 and CDR2: SNHLY and FYNNEI. Here the CDR3 DNA reads TGTGCCAGCAGTTTGAACAGGGTGCCTTACCACGAGCAGTACTTC. Translation: CASSLNRVPYHEQYF. Variable domain in full (rest from reference TRBV2 and TRBJ2-7): EPEVTQTPSHQVTQMGQEVILRCVPISNHLYFYWYRQILGQKVEFLVSFYNNEISEKSEIFDDQFSVERPDGSNFTLKIRSTKLEDSAMYFCASSLNRVPYHEQYFGPGTRLTVT.

This clone was seen just once. CDR3 sequence: CASSYALLVVTDTQYF. The CDR3 nucleotides are TGTGCCAGCAGTTACGCTCTATTAGTCGTAACAGATACGCAGTATTTT. The V and J genes are TRBV6-6 and TRBJ2-3; D is unclear. Germline CDR1 and CDR2: MNHNY and SVGAGI (reference sequence). This CDR3 has 16 amino acids. The V and J ends lost 2 bases and 3 bases respectively, with 15 bases between them.

There are a few counts of this clone. The J gene is TRBJ1-3, the V gene TRBV25-1, with TRBD1 as a possible D gene (6 bases). Germline-derived CDR1 and CDR2 are MGHDK and SYGVNS. V was shortened by 3 bases and J by 0 bases, with 9 bases between the two germline ends. The CDR3 spans 15 residues. DNA for the CDR3: TGTGCCAGCAGTGAGGGGGCTGGCTCTGGAAACACCATATATTTT. Its translation: CASSEGAGSGNTIYF.

This chain uses TRBV25-1 with TRBJ2-1; TRBD1 matches at 10 bases. The V gene's germline CDR1 is MGHDK and CDR2 SYGVNS. V lost 3 bases and J lost 6; bases outside the gene matches: 5. The CDR3 is made up of 15 amino acids. The CDR3 region is CASSDRDRGINEQFF. The DNA of the CDR3 is TGTGCCAGCAGTGACCGGGACAGGGGCATCAATGAGCAGTTCTTC.

The V gene is TRBV11-1, the J gene TRBJ2-2; 11 bases fit TRBD2. The V gene's germline CDR1 is SGHAT and CDR2 FQDESV (reference sequence). The CDR3 spans 16 residues. Trimming at V came to 5 bases and at J to 4 bases, leaving 6 bases not matched to a gene. CDR3 nucleotides: TGTGCCAGCAGCAAGGGACTAGCGGAAGTCACCGGGGAGCTGTTTTTT. Protein: CASSKGLAEVTGELFF.

V is TRBV5-6 and J is TRBJ2-5; 10 nucleotides line up with TRBD2. This CDR3 is 15 amino acids long. V was clipped by 2 bases and J by 4 bases; unmatched bases: 5. Germline-derived CDR1 and CDR2 are SGHDT and YYEEEE. The CDR3 bases are TGTGCCAGCAGCTTCAGCGGGAGGGCCGGAGAGACCCAGTACTTC. This translates into CASSFSGRAGETQYF.

Points on this clone: Other DNA sequences of this sample code for an identical CDR3. The chain joins TRBV4-1 to TRBJ2-3; D is ambiguous. Germline CDR1 MGHRA, CDR2 YSYEKL. This CDR3 is 15 amino acids long. Trimming stripped 1 base from V and 0 bases from J, with 8 bases between. In DNA form, the CDR3 reads TGCGCCAGCAGCCAAGTGGGCCTTAGCACAGATACGCAGTATTTT. This gives the protein CASSQVGLSTDTQYF.

The chain couples TRBV5-5 to TRBJ2-5, with 12 bases aligning to TRBD1. Unmatched junction bases numbered 3, after V lost 4 bases and J lost 2 bases. Germline CDR1 SGHKS, CDR2 YYEKEE (reference sequence). This CDR3 is 15 amino acids long. CDR3 nucleotide sequence: TGTGCCAGCAGCCGGGACAGGGGGCGACAAGAGACCCAGTACTTC. This gives the protein CASSRDRGRQETQYF.

J is TRBJ1-4 and V is TRBV5-1, with 7 bases aligning to TRBD1. CDR1 and CDR2 from the germline V gene are SGHRS and YFSETQ. V shed 2 bases and J 0 bases; nucleotides not matched to a gene: 4. The CDR3 is made up of 16 amino acids. This chain's CDR3 is CASSFRGTATNEKLFF. CDR3 nucleotide sequence: TGCGCCAGCAGCTTCAGGGGGACAGCAACTAATGAAAAACTGTTTTTT.

This chain links TRBV13 with TRBJ1-1; the match to TRBD1 covers 8 bases. The ends lost 5 bases at V and 7 bases at J; junction bases unmatched: 6. Germline values: CDR1 PRHDT, CDR2 FYEKMQ (reference sequence). The CDR3 loop spans 13 amino acids. CDR3 DNA: TGTGCCAGCAGCCTAGCCAGGGGGCGTGAAGCTTTCTTT. Its translation is CASSLARGREAFF.

CDR3 residues: CASSGQGGNQPQHF. CDR3 DNA: TGTGCCAGCAGTGGTCAGGGTGGGAATCAGCCCCAGCATTTT. The rearrangement joins TRBV6-1 to TRBJ1-5, with D tentatively TRBD1 (5 bases). The V end lost 4 bases, the J end lost 4 bases, and 11 bases lay between the germline ends. The CDR3 has 14 residues. Looked up from germline, CDR1 is MNHNS and CDR2 is SASEGT.

This clone has a single count. V is TRBV29-1 and J is TRBJ2-5; TRBD1 matches 9 bases. V gave up 7 bases and J gave up 2 bases; unmatched junction bases: 11. The germline gives CDR1 SQVTM, CDR2 ANQGSEA. The CDR3 has 15 amino acids. This chain's CDR3 is CSERTPGQGQETQYF. CDR3 DNA sequence: TGCAGCGAAAGAACACCGGGACAGGGTCAAGAGACCCAGTACTTC.

The chain uses TRBV9 and TRBJ2-2; tentative D call: TRBD1 (6 bases). Trimming removed 1 base from V and 1 base from J, with 8 bases in between. Per germline, CDR1 SGDLS and CDR2 YYNGEE. The CDR3 is 15 residues long. The CDR3 spells CASSVMGQNTGELFF. The CDR3 DNA reads as TGTGCCAGCAGCGTAATGGGACAGAACACCGGGGAGCTGTTTTTT.

The CDR3 nucleotides read TGCGCCAGCAGCTTAGATAGCGGGACCCCGGAGACCCAGTACTTC. Translation gives CASSLDSGTPETQYF. This chain joins TRBV5-1 and TRBJ2-5, with 8 bases that match TRBD2. Germline V lookup: CDR1 SGHRS, CDR2 YFSETQ. Losses at the gene ends were 2 bases for V and 5 bases for J; bases not matched to a gene: 8. This CDR3 contains 15 residues.

The V call is TRBV29-1, the J call TRBJ2-3; 9 bases are a match to TRBD2. Unmatched junction bases numbered 9, after V lost 5 bases and J lost 3 bases. Germline V gene data show CDR1 as SQVTM and CDR2 as ANQGSEA. The CDR3 extends over 15 amino acids. The CDR3 sequence: CSVIYLAGETDTQYF. The CDR3 DNA reads TGCAGCGTTATCTATTTAGCGGGAGAAACAGATACGCAGTATTTT.

The chain recombines TRBV9 with TRBJ2-2; no firm D call. Trimming stripped 3 bases from V and 6 bases from J, with 6 bases between. From germline, CDR1 is SGDLS and CDR2 YYNGEE. CDR3 length: 12 residues. CDR3 sequence (DNA): TGTGCCAGCAGCGGAGAGGCCGGGGAGCTGTTTTTT. This gives the protein CASSGEAGELFF.

The rearrangement joins TRBV6-1 to TRBJ2-7; 7 bases are shared with TRBD1. There are 15 residues in the CDR3. CDR1 is MNHNS and CDR2 is SASEGT in the germline V gene. The J segment lost 2 bases and the V segment lost 4 bases, leaving 8 bases of the junction unmatched. The CDR3: CASSGSQGVAYEQYF. CDR3 bases: TGTGCCAGCAGTGGAAGTCAGGGGGTGGCCTACGAGCAGTACTTC.

CDR3: CAWSVGGAYEQYF. Written as DNA, the CDR3 is TGTGCCTGGAGTGTAGGTGGGGCATACGAGCAGTACTTC. V gene TRBV30 combines with J gene TRBJ2-7; TRBD1 is a possible D gene (5 bases). Trimming cost V 0 bases and J 4 bases, with 10 bases left between them. Germline CDR1 GTSNPN, CDR2 SVGIG (reference sequence). This CDR3 has 13 residues.

The chain joins TRBV5-5 to TRBJ2-2, with 10 bases matching TRBD2. The germline CDR1 and CDR2 sequences are SGHKS and YYEKEE (reference sequence). The ends lost 4 bases at V and 0 bases at J; junction bases unmatched: 3. This CDR3 is 16 amino acids long. The CDR3 region has the DNA TGTGCCAGCAGCCCTCTAGCGGGAGCGAACACCGGGGAGCTGTTTTTT. It yields the protein CASSPLAGANTGELFF.

This chain links TRBV5-1 with TRBJ1-2; TRBD1 is a possible D gene (5 bases). V lost 0 bases and J 0 bases, leaving 6 bases between the germline ends. This CDR3 spans 14 amino acids. The germline gives CDR1 SGHRS, CDR2 YFSETQ. The CDR3 reads CASSLVQANYGYTF. The CDR3, as DNA: TGCGCCAGCAGCTTGGTACAGGCTAACTATGGCTACACCTTC.

V and J are TRBV11-2 and TRBJ2-1; TRBD1 matches at 9 bases. This CDR3 contains 20 residues. CDR1 and CDR2 (germline): SGHAT, FQNNGV. The J segment lost 10 bases and the V segment lost 0 bases, leaving 22 bases of the junction unmatched. The CDR3 sequence: CASSLDSGWAAGTGPREQFF. The CDR3 region has the DNA TGTGCCAGCAGCTTAGATTCAGGGTGGGCCGCAGGGACAGGGCCTAGGGAGCAGTTCTTC.

In this sample, this clone turned up once. The DNA for the CDR3 is TGCGCCAGCAGCCAGGTCCCTACACAGGGCGGCGAGCAGTACTTC. Protein: CASSQVPTQGGEQYF. The chain uses TRBV4-1 and TRBJ2-7, with D possibly matching TRBD1 (6 bases). V lost 3 bases and J 6 bases, leaving 18 bases between the germline ends. This CDR3 is 15 amino acids long. Germline V gene lookup returns CDR1 MGHRA and CDR2 YSYEKL.

This clone has a single count. The J gene is TRBJ2-2, the V gene TRBV5-1; weak D call: TRBD2 (5 bases). The CDR3 sequence is 16 residues long. CDR1 is SGHRS and CDR2 is YFSETQ in the germline V gene. Trimming removed 0 bases from V and 6 bases from J, with 15 bases in between. The CDR3 DNA sequence: TGCGCCAGCAGCTTGGAGTATTTAGGGCGGGCCGGGGAGCTGTTTTTT. This codes for CASSLEYLGRAGELFF.

The chain combines TRBV7-2 with TRBJ2-5; unclear D gene. Germline assignment: CDR1 SGHTA and CDR2 FQGNSA. Trimming left V 2 bases short and J 4 bases short, with 14 bases between. This CDR3 is built from 15 residues. CDR3 loop: CASSLPGALGETQYF. In DNA form, the CDR3 reads TGTGCCAGCAGCTTACCCGGAGCGTTGGGAGAGACCCAGTACTTC.

This chain uses TRBV27 with TRBJ2-3, with 11 bases fitting TRBD2. Germline V gene lookup returns CDR1 MNHEY and CDR2 SMNVEV (reference sequence). V lost 5 bases, J lost 0 bases, and 13 bases stayed unmatched. The CDR3 is 19 amino acids. CDR3 sequence: CASSPRLAGFLPSTDTQYF. The CDR3 DNA follows: TGTGCCAGCAGTCCCCGACTAGCGGGGTTCCTCCCCAGCACAGATACGCAGTATTTT.

The chain joins TRBV14 to TRBJ2-1, with 10 positions matching TRBD2. This CDR3 is built from 20 residues. Per the germline V gene, CDR1 is SGHDN and CDR2 is FVKESK. Trimming took 0 bases from V and 2 from J; bases not matched to a gene: 13. The CDR3 coding sequence is TGTGCCAGCAGCCAAGAAGGGGGTTGGTCTAGCGGGAGAGCCTACAATGAGCAGTTCTTC. Translation: CASSQEGGWSSGRAYNEQFF.

The table lists this clone with a few counts. The chain recombines TRBV7-3 with TRBJ1-5; 8 bases match TRBD1. The CDR3 sequence is 13 residues long. Looked up from germline, CDR1 is SGHTA and CDR2 is FQGTGA. The V segment lost 4 bases and the J segment 6 bases; nucleotides outside the gene matches: 2. Here the CDR3 reads CASSSGQGQPQHF. CDR3 bases: TGTGCCAGCAGCTCCGGACAGGGTCAGCCCCAGCATTTT.

The chain uses TRBV7-9 and TRBJ1-5; 8 nucleotides match TRBD1. The junction had 5 bases not matched to a gene; V was cut back by 4 bases and J by 3 bases. This CDR3 is built from 15 residues. The germline V gene has CDR1 SEHNR and CDR2 FQNEAQ (reference sequence). The CDR3 here is CASSSDRDYNQPQHF. As DNA, the CDR3 is TGTGCCAGCAGCTCGGACAGGGATTACAATCAGCCCCAGCATTTT.

The chain carries TRBV27 and TRBJ2-5, with 8 nucleotides matching TRBD1. The CDR3 consists of 12 residues. Looked up from germline, CDR1 is MNHEY and CDR2 is SMNVEV (reference sequence). Trimming cost V 6 bases and J 7 bases; bases outside gene matches: 4. The CDR3 loop is CASSPDRVTQYF. CDR3 sequence (DNA): TGTGCCAGCAGCCCGGACAGGGTGACCCAGTACTTC.

J is TRBJ2-7 and V is TRBV19; 12 nucleotides match TRBD1. The CDR3 is made up of 15 amino acids. V trimming: 3 bases; J trimming: 5 bases; junction bases outside the gene matches: 5. CDR1 and CDR2 from the germline V gene are LNHDA and SQIVND (reference sequence). The CDR3 loop reads CASSMGQGAPHEQYF. CDR3 DNA sequence: TGTGCCAGTAGTATGGGACAGGGGGCGCCCCACGAGCAGTACTTC.